Listed here are 11 T cell receptor beta chains from one sample, sequenced in a study of blood T cell repertoires in COVID-19. The table came from immunoSEQ multiplex PCR; TCRdb's copy has only in-frame clones and leaves some out. There are about 120,000 clones in the sample; approximately 85% occur only once, and approximately 16% lies in the top ten. What was sequenced was peripheral blood. All receptors derive from a woman aged 55-69 years with acute or convalescent COVID-19.

This rearrangement joins TRBV14 to TRBJ1-5, with 9 bases matching TRBD1. The CDR3 loop spans 15 amino acids. J lost 6 bases, V lost 1 base, and 4 bases had no gene match. Per the germline V gene, CDR1 is SGHDN and CDR2 is FVKESK. The CDR3 DNA is TGTGCCAGCAGCCAAGGAGGGACAGGGACTCAGCCCCAGCATTTT. It specifies CASSQGGTGTQPQHF.

This clone was recorded only once. The rearrangement uses TRBV9 and TRBJ1-1; 7 bases map to TRBD1. The V gene's germline CDR1 is SGDLS and CDR2 YYNGEE. This CDR3 is built from 15 residues. The V gene end was trimmed by 4 bases and the J gene end by 0 bases; junction bases not matched to a gene: 6. The CDR3 here is CASSLQQGLNTEAFF. CDR3 bases: TGTGCCAGCAGCCTTCAACAGGGGCTGAACACTGAAGCTTTCTTT.

The rearrangement links TRBV20-1 to TRBJ2-5; D remains ambiguous. The CDR3 spans 11 residues. V gave up 5 bases and J gave up 5 bases, with 9 bases separating them. Germline CDR1 DFQATT, CDR2 SNEGSKA (reference sequence). The CDR3 reads CSAGPRETQYF. In DNA form, the CDR3 reads TGCAGTGCTGGCCCGAGGGAGACCCAGTACTTC.

This clone was recorded only once. The chain combines TRBV6-2 or TRBV6-3 with TRBJ2-1; D not certain. V gave up 2 bases and J gave up 5 bases, with 7 bases separating them. Germline V gene sequence: CDR1 MNHEY, CDR2 SVGEGT. The CDR3 extends over 13 amino acids. CDR3 in amino acids: CASSYLGHNEQFF. The CDR3 nucleotides read TGTGCCAGCAGTTACCTGGGCCACAATGAGCAGTTCTTC.

This clone has only a few counts. The junction departs from germline at one end; a sequencing error may be responsible. The chain is built from TRBV11-3 and TRBJ1-5; D may be TRBD1 (6 bases). This CDR3 has 12 residues. CDR1 is SGHNT, CDR2 YENEEA, per germline. The CDR3 is CASSYSGDPDYF. Written as DNA, the CDR3 is TGTGCCAGCAGCTACTCAGGGGATCCTGACTATTTT.

This clone was observed a few times. This chain links TRBV4-1 with TRBJ1-2; possibly TRBD1 for D (5 bases). Germline CDR1 is MGHRA and CDR2 is YSYEKL. V was shortened by 0 bases and J by 2 bases, with 10 bases between the two germline ends. This CDR3 has 15 residues. The CDR3 sequence: CASSQDVGANYGYTF. The CDR3 nucleotides are TGCGCCAGCAGCCAAGATGTAGGGGCCAACTATGGCTACACCTTC.

V is TRBV2 and J is TRBJ1-2; D gene ambiguous. Germline V gene lookup returns CDR1 SNHLY and CDR2 FYNNEI. CDR3 length equals 15 residues. Trimming shortened V by 6 bases and J by 2 bases, and 16 bases separated the two germline ends. CDR3 DNA: TGTGCCAGCAGCGGGTTGCCGGGGATGAACTATGGCTACACCTTC. As protein: CASSGLPGMNYGYTF. Filled out from reference TRBV2 and TRBJ1-2, the complete variable domain reads EPEVTQTPSHQVTQMGQEVILRCVPISNHLYFYWYRQILGQKVEFLVSFYNNEISEKSEIFDDQFSVERPDGSNFTLKIRSTKLEDSAMYFCASSGLPGMNYGYTFGSGTRLTVV.

V is TRBV4-1 and J is TRBJ1-4; a weak D match, TRBD1 (6 bases). V gave up 4 bases and J gave up 8 bases, with 8 bases separating them. The CDR3 extends over 12 amino acids. CDR1 and CDR2 from the germline V gene are MGHRA and YSYEKL. For the CDR3, the DNA is TGCGCCAGCAGCCGCGACAGGGAAAAACTGTTTTTT. This encodes CASSRDREKLFF.

V and J are TRBV5-4 and TRBJ2-7, with TRBD1 identical over 9 bases. J gave up 7 bases and V 4 bases, and 15 bases lay outside the gene matches. CDR1 is SGHNT and CDR2 is YYREEE in the germline V gene (reference sequence). The CDR3 is made up of 16 amino acids. The CDR3 bases are TGTGCCAGCAGCCATTCCCCGGGACAGGGAACAGGGGAGCAGTACTTC. Translation gives CASSHSPGQGTGEQYF.

The chain recombines TRBV6-2 or TRBV6-3 with TRBJ2-7; D perhaps matches TRBD2 (5 bases). CDR1 and CDR2 (germline): MNHEY, SVGEGT. The length of the CDR3 is 15 residues. Deletions cut 0 bases from V and 2 bases from J, with 11 bases between. CDR3 sequence reads: CASSYSEGIAYEQYF. Here the CDR3 DNA reads TGTGCCAGCAGTTACTCTGAGGGAATCGCCTACGAGCAGTACTTC.

The rearrangement uses TRBV28 and TRBJ1-3, with D tentatively TRBD1 (6 bases). CDR1 is MDHEN, CDR2 SYDVKM, per germline. The CDR3 covers 14 residues. The V end was cut by 8 bases, the J end by 4 bases, with 15 bases between. CDR3 amino acids: CASGLWGAGNTIYF. The DNA of the CDR3 is TGTGCCAGCGGTCTATGGGGGGCCGGAAACACCATATATTTT.